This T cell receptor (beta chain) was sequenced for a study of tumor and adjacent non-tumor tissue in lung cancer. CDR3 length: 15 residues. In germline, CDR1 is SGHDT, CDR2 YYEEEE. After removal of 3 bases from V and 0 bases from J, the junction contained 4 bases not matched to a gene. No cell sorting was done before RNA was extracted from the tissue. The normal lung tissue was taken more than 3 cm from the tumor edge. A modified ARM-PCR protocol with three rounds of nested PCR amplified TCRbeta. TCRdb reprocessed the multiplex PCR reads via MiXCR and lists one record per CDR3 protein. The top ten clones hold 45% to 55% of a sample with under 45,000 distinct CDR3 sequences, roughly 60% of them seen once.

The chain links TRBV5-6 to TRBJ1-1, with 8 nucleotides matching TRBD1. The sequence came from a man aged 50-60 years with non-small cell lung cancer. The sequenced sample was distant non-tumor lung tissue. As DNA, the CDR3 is TGTGCCAGCAGCTCGCGACAGGGGATGAACACTGAAGCTTTCTTT. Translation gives CASSSRQGMNTEAFF.